The rows below give T cell receptor beta chains drawn from one sample of a study of shared clonotypes between healthy human individuals. The data were produced by immunoSEQ multiplex PCR, yet TCRdb's version contains in-frame clones alone and is incomplete. Here the sample spans around 450,000 clones, around 79% being singletons. Sample: PBMCs. The source of these receptors is a woman aged 40 to 50 in good health. Some clones in this sample may be carry-over from other donors' samples. Both conserved end residues are part of each CDR3. D genes are given only for firm matches.

v_gene	d_gene	j_gene	CDR3aa
TRBV5-4	TRBD2	TRBJ2-7	CASSFAGGPGEQYF
TRBV7-2	.	TRBJ2-7	CASSLEGTLYEQYF
TRBV19	.	TRBJ2-7	CASSIAPGAQYEQYF
TRBV5-1	.	TRBJ2-1	CASSLVHEIYNEQFF
TRBV5-1	.	TRBJ1-2	CASRSTTDGYTF
TRBV19	.	TRBJ2-7	CASSIGHSYEQYF
TRBV7-6	.	TRBJ2-3	CASSPQVSTDTQYF
TRBV23-1	.	TRBJ2-1	CASSQPQRGTVNEQFF
TRBV7-3	.	TRBJ2-3	CASSPDRYTDTQYF
TRBV19	.	TRBJ2-7	CASSTDSQGYEQYF
TRBV2	TRBD2	TRBJ2-1	CASSEHREGPSSYNEQFF
TRBV7-3	TRBD1	TRBJ2-7	CASSLGQGQYEQYF
TRBV2	.	TRBJ2-7	CASSPGQPSFYEQYF
TRBV7-2	.	TRBJ2-3	CASSFPRGGVADTQYF
TRBV30	.	TRBJ1-2	CAWSAGANYGYTF
TRBV5-5	.	TRBJ1-3	CASSPGTVSPGNTIYF
TRBV28	TRBD2	TRBJ2-1	CASSLWSGRPYNEQFF
TRBV2	.	TRBJ1-2	CASTRIYGYTF
TRBV5-1	.	TRBJ1-4	CASSQSTGSGKLFF
TRBV2	.	TRBJ2-2	CASTLSSLGTGELFF
TRBV7-3	TRBD1	TRBJ2-1	CASSGTGSYNEQFF
TRBV11-2	.	TRBJ2-5	CASSSGTQYF
TRBV12-1	.	TRBJ1-1	CASSHEGQLNTEAFF
TRBV7-6	.	TRBJ2-2	CASSSEEVTGELFF
TRBV6-4	TRBD2	TRBJ2-2	CASSETSGTNTGELFF
TRBV2	TRBD2	TRBJ2-7	CASSQDGLAGTEQYF
TRBV28	.	TRBJ1-4	CASSFFQGIGLHEKLFF
TRBV9	.	TRBJ1-2	CASSVASRAYNYGYTF
TRBV30	.	TRBJ2-3	CAWNAGNTDTQYF
TRBV28	TRBD2	TRBJ2-7	CASSLLASGSYGQYF
TRBV19	TRBD1	TRBJ2-6	CASSLDRGTYGGANVLTF